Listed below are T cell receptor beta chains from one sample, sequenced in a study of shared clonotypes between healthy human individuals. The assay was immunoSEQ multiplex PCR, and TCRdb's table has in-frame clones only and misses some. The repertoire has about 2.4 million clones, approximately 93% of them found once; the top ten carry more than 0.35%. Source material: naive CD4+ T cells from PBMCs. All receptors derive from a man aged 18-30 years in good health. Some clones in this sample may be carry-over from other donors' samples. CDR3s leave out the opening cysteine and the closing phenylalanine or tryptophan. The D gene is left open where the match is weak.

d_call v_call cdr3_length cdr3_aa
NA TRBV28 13 ASSLVTGPPYEQY
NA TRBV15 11 ATSRASGYEQY
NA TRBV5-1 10 ASSSMSDTQY
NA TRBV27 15 ASSLSGRDLGTYEQY
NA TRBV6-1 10 ASVGYTGELF
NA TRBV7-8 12 ASSPGASGYEQY
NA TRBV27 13 ASSLLAGETYEQY
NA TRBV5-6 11 ASSSNPTDTQY
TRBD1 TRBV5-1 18 ASSLEGIWGQGATNEKLF
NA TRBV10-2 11 ARSTGSYNEQF
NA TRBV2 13 ASSTQVATNEKLF
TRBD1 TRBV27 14 ASSHRGQGANYGYT
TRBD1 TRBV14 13 ASSRTGLNSYEQY
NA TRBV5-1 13 ASSLGNLNRETQY
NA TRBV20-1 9 SVDRGNTIY
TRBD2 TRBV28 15 ASSLFTGLAGVETQY
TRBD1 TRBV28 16 ASSLRTTGVRAFYEQY
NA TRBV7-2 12 ASSLQLPADTQY
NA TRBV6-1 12 ASSESVWAYEQY
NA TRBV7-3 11 ASSLGQPYEQY
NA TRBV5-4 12 ASSFRGPTYEQY
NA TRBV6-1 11 ASSGTPMTPQH
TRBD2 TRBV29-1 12 SVEVSGRWETQY
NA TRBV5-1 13 ASSSRPRDTDTQY
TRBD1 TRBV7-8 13 ASSPDRGRAEKLF
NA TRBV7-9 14 ASSLTPEGYNSPLH
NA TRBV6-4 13 ASSVENTGANVLT
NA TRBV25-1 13 ASSLTGGPLHGYT
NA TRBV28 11 ASSSRRTPEQF
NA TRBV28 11 AAGKQEPYEQY
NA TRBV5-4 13 ASSGLGARSTEAF
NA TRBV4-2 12 ASSPRIMNTEAF
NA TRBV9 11 ASSVGWGREQY
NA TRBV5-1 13 ASSLERLGVDTQY
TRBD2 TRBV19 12 ASGTSGNSYEQY
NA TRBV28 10 ASSLGQNLAF
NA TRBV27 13 ASSLVGFDRGTQY
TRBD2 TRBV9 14 ASSPQPGLTSYEQY
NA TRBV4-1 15 ASSQGRGYSSYNEQF
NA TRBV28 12 ASSGPHLAAEAF
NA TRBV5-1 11 ASSLDGSYEQY
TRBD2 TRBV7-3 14 ASSLIGLAGGGRQF
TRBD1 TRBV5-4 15 ASSSLAGTGVSGELF
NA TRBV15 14 ATSRDTATMNTEAF
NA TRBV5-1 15 ASRAGGGRGSAYEQY
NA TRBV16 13 ASSPTRQGATEAF
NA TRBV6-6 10 ASRVGNQPQH